The 16 T cell receptor beta chains presented below share a single source sample, sequenced in a study of cytomegalovirus exposure and HLA in healthy donors. The PCR employed 60 Vbeta primers together with 13 Jbeta primers. Clones were sequenced by immunoSEQ multiplex PCR, and TCRdb holds only the in-frame ones, with some missing. Of some 130,000 clones listed, roughly 70% are singletons. Source material: PBMCs. These TCRs come from a man aged 35 to 55 in good health and CMV-seronegative.

The chain combines TRBV5-1 with TRBJ2-5; 7 positions match TRBD1. The J segment lost 2 bases and the V segment lost 4 bases, leaving 8 bases of the junction unmatched. From germline, CDR1 is SGHRS and CDR2 YFSETQ. This CDR3 contains 15 residues. The CDR3 sequence: CASSTTTGRQETQYF. For the CDR3, the DNA is TGCGCCAGCAGCACGACGACAGGGCGGCAAGAGACCCAGTACTTC.

This clone was observed once. V usage is TRBV4-1 and J usage is TRBJ1-1, with 7 bases that match TRBD1. The CDR3 extends over 14 amino acids. Germline-derived CDR1 and CDR2 are MGHRA and YSYEKL. V lost 4 bases, J lost 1 base, and 3 bases stayed unmatched. The CDR3 loop reads CASSLKGANTEAFF. The CDR3 nucleotides are TGCGCCAGCAGCCTTAAGGGGGCGAACACTGAAGCTTTCTTT.

The CDR3 here is CASSQGHYTEAFF. DNA for the CDR3: TGCGCCAGCAGCCAGGGCCACTACACTGAAGCTTTCTTT. The chain recombines TRBV5-1 with TRBJ1-1; D perhaps matches TRBD1 (5 bases). The CDR3 sequence is 13 residues long. Germline V lookup: CDR1 SGHRS, CDR2 YFSETQ. V lost 4 bases, J lost 3 bases, and 10 bases lay in between.

The chain links TRBV10-1 to TRBJ1-2, with 9 bases identical to TRBD1. Germline CDR1 WNHNN, CDR2 SYGVQD (reference sequence). This CDR3 has 14 residues. Trimming took 3 bases from V and 5 from J; bases not matched to a gene: 4. In DNA, the CDR3 is TGCGCCAGCAGTGAAAGGGACAGGGCGTATGGCTACACCTTC. Translation: CASSERDRAYGYTF.

The rearrangement joins TRBV9 to TRBJ2-5, with 9 bases matching TRBD2. In germline, CDR1 is SGDLS, CDR2 YYNGEE. The CDR3 covers 15 residues. V shed 4 bases and J 5 bases; nucleotides not matched to a gene: 9. The CDR3 is CASSPLAGDSETQYF. For the CDR3, the DNA is TGTGCCAGCAGCCCATTAGCGGGAGATTCGGAGACCCAGTACTTC.

The J gene is TRBJ2-5, the V gene TRBV5-1; weak D call: TRBD1 (5 bases). V was shortened by 0 bases and J by 5 bases, with 14 bases between the two germline ends. The CDR3 sequence is 15 residues long. The germline V gene encodes CDR1 SGHRS and CDR2 YFSETQ. CDR3 amino acids: CASSLGTRAGETQYF. In DNA, the CDR3 is TGCGCCAGCAGCTTGGGGACACGTGCCGGGGAGACCCAGTACTTC.

This chain links TRBV6-5 with TRBJ2-3; possibly TRBD1 for D (6 bases). This CDR3 spans 10 amino acids. The germline V gene has CDR1 MNHEY and CDR2 SVGAGI. V was clipped by 8 bases and J by 9 bases, with 9 bases between them. The CDR3 bases are TGTGCCAGCGGGGGCGGAACGCAGTATTTT. The encoded protein is CASGGGTQYF.

This chain joins TRBV6-1 and TRBJ2-7; D remains unclear. Germline V gives CDR1 MNHNS, CDR2 SASEGT. V gave up 6 bases and J gave up 0 bases, with 9 bases separating them. This CDR3 is 13 amino acids long. CDR3: CASSRDNSYEQYF. The CDR3 DNA reads TGTGCCAGCAGCAGAGACAACTCCTACGAGCAGTACTTC.

In DNA, the CDR3 is TGTGCCAGCAGCCCGGGGCGGTCACAGGGAGAAAAAACTGAAGCTTTCTTT. Its translation: CASSPGRSQGEKTEAFF. The rearrangement uses TRBV21-1 and TRBJ1-1; the table's D call, TRBD1, has no DNA check behind it. TRBV21-1 is a pseudogene. CDR3 size: 17 residues.

The chain uses TRBV27 and TRBJ2-6; D call uncertain. The V and J ends lost 1 base and 2 bases respectively, with 6 bases between them. Germline lookup yields CDR1 MNHEY and CDR2 SMNVEV (reference sequence). CDR3 length: 15 amino acids. DNA of the CDR3: TGTGCCAGCAGTTTATTCGGAGCTGGGGCCAACGTCCTGACTTTC. Translated, it gives CASSLFGAGANVLTF.

The chain uses TRBV21-1 and TRBJ2-7; the table calls TRBD2, which could not be checked here. TRBV21-1 is tagged as a pseudogene. The length of the CDR3 is 10 residues. The CDR3 region has the DNA TGTGCCAGCAGCAGACGGGACTCCCAAGTC. It encodes CASSRRDSQV.

V usage is TRBV5-4 and J usage is TRBJ2-3; TRBD1 is a possible D gene (6 bases). The ends were cut back, 4 bases at V and 2 bases at J, with 14 bases in the middle. The CDR3 is 15 amino acids. Germline V gene lookup returns CDR1 SGHNT and CDR2 YYREEE (reference sequence). CDR3 region: CASSVPGQSTDTQYF. CDR3 DNA sequence: TGTGCCAGCAGCGTCCCCGGACAGTCCACAGATACGCAGTATTTT.

The chain links TRBV4-1 to TRBJ2-7; TRBD1 might be the D (6 bases). The germline V and J ends were trimmed by 0 bases and 4 bases, with 13 bases remaining between them. The CDR3 runs to 15 residues. The germline gives CDR1 MGHRA, CDR2 YSYEKL. The CDR3 loop reads CASSQDSSGAYEQYF. The DNA for the CDR3 is TGCGCCAGCAGCCAAGATTCCTCAGGGGCTTACGAGCAGTACTTC.

The rearrangement joins TRBV6-1 to TRBJ2-7, with TRBD1 matching over 11 bases. Germline V gene lookup returns CDR1 MNHNS and CDR2 SASEGT. The CDR3 has 16 residues. Trimming took 4 bases from V and 0 from J; bases not matched to a gene: 5. The CDR3 nucleotides read TGTGCCAGCAGTGCAGCCGGGACAGGGGGCTCCTACGAGCAGTACTTC. It encodes CASSAAGTGGSYEQYF.

The rearrangement links TRBV6-1 to TRBJ1-3; TRBD1 might be the D (5 bases). The V end lost 4 bases, the J end lost 3 bases, and 13 bases lay between the germline ends. The CDR3 spans 15 residues. Per germline, CDR1 MNHNS and CDR2 SASEGT. The CDR3 DNA sequence: TGTGCCAGCAGTGGATGGGGGGTCGGTGGAAACACCATATATTTT. This encodes CASSGWGVGGNTIYF.

The rearrangement uses TRBV18 and TRBJ1-2; TRBD1 is a possible D gene (6 bases). This CDR3 has 14 residues. V was pared by 3 bases and J by 0 bases, with 8 bases between. CDR1 KGHSH and CDR2 LQKENI come from the germline V gene. This CDR3 reads CASSPGTTNYGYTF. The CDR3 bases are TGTGCCAGCTCACCCGGGACAACTAACTATGGCTACACCTTC.